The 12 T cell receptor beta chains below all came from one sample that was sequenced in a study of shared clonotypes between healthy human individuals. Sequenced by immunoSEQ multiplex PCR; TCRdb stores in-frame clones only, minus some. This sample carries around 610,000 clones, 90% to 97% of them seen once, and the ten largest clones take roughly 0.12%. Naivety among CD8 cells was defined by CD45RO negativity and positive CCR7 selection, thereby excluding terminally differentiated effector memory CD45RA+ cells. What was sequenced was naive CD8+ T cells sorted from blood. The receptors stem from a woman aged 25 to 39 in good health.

The CDR3 DNA reads as TGTGCCAGTAGTACAGCCGGCTATGGCTACACCTTC. This encodes CASSTAGYGYTF. The V gene is TRBV19, the J gene TRBJ1-2; D remains ambiguous. The CDR3 is 12 residues long. V was shortened by 4 bases and J by 4 bases, with 7 bases between the two germline ends. The V gene's germline CDR1 is LNHDA and CDR2 SQIVND (reference sequence).

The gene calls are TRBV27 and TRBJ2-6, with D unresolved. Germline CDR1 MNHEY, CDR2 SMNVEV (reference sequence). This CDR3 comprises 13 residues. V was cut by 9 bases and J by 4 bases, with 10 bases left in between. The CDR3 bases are TGTGCCAGTTTGATCTGGGGGGCCAACGTCCTGACTTTC. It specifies CASLIWGANVLTF.

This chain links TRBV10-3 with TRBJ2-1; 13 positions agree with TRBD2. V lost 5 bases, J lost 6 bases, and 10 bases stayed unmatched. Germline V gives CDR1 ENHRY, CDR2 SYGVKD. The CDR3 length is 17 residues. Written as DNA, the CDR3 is TGTGCCATCAGTACTAGCGGGAGGGCCAGGTTAAGCAATGAGCAGTTCTTC. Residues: CAISTSGRARLSNEQFF.

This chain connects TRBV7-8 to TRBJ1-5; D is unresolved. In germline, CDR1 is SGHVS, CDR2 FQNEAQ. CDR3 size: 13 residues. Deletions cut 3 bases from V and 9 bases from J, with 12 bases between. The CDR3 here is CASSLGVAPPQHF. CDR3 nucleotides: TGTGCCAGCAGCTTGGGAGTCGCACCGCCCCAGCATTTT.

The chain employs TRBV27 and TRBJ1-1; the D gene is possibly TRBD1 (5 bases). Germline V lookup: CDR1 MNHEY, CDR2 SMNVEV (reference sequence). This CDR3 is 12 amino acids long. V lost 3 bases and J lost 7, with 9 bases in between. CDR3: CASSFVGGEAFF. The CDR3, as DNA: TGTGCCAGCAGTTTCGTGGGGGGTGAAGCTTTCTTT.

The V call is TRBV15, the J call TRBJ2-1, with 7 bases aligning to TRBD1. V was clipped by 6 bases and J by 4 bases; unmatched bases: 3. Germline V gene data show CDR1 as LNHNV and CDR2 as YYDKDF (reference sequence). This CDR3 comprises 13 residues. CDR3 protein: CATSNRGYNEQFF. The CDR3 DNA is TGTGCCACCAGTAACAGGGGTTACAATGAGCAGTTCTTC.

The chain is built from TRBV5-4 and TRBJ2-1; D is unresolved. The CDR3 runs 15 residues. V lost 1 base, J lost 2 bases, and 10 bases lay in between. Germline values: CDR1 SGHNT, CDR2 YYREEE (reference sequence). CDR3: CASSLITGTYNEQFF. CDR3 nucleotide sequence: TGTGCCAGCAGCTTGATAACGGGTACCTACAATGAGCAGTTCTTC.

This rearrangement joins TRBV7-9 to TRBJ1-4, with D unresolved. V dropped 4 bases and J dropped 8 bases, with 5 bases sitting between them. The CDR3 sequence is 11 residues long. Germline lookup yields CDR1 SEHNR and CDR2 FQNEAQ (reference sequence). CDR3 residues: CASSSSEKLFF. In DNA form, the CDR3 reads TGTGCCAGCAGCTCCTCAGAAAAACTGTTTTTT.

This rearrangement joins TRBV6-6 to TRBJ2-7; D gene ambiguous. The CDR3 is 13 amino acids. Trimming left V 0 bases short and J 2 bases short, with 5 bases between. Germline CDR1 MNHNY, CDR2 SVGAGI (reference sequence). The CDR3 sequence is CASSYSVAYEQYF. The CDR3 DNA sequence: TGTGCCAGCAGTTACTCGGTAGCCTACGAGCAGTACTTC.

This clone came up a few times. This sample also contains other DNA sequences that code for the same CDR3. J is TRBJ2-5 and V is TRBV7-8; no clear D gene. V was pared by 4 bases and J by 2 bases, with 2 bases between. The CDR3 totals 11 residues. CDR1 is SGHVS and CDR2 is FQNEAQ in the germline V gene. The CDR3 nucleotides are TGTGCCAGCAGCTCGCAAGAGACCCAGTACTTC. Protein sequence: CASSSQETQYF.

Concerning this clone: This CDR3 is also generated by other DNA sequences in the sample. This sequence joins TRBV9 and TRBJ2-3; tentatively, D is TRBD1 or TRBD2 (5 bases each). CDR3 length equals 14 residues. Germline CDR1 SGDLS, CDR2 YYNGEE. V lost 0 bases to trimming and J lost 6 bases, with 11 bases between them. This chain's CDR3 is CASSVGGGSDTQYF. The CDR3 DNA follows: TGTGCCAGCAGCGTAGGGGGCGGGTCGGATACGCAGTATTTT.

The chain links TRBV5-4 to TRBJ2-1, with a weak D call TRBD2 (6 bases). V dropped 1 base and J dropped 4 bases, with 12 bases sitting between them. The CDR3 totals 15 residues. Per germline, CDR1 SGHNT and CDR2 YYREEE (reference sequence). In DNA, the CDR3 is TGTGCCAGCAGCTTGATGATAGCGGAGTACAATGAGCAGTTCTTC. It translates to CASSLMIAEYNEQFF. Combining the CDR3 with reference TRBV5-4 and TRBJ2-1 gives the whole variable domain ETGVTQSPTHLIKTRGQQVTLRCSSQSGHNTVSWYQQALGQGPQFIFQYYREEENGRGNFPPRFSGLQFPNYSSELNVNALELDDSALYLCASSLMIAEYNEQFFGPGTRLTVL.